Given below is one T cell receptor (beta chain) in context. Its antigen remains unidentified. Regarding donors, all were healthy bone marrow donors. The source of the sample is a study of cytomegalovirus exposure and HLA in healthy donors. General study points: TCR beta sequences reportedly predicted most subjects' HLA-A and HLA-B alleles accurately. 87-base-pair reads could not separate some V segments, including TRBV6-2 and TRBV6-3. A cluster of highly shared sequence variants was likely a sequencing artifact.

The PCR ran on 60 Vbeta and 13 Jbeta primers. Using immunoSEQ multiplex PCR, the repertoire was profiled, and TCRdb retains in-frame clones only, with some absent. The sample holds approximately 270,000 clones; about 80% are singletons and the top ten take roughly 0.3%. Trimming cost V 0 bases and J 7 bases, with 12 bases left between them. Germline V gene data show CDR1 as MRHNA and CDR2 as SNTAGT. The CDR3 spans 14 residues. This clonotype was sampled from a girl aged 2 to 9 in good health and CMV-seronegative. V is TRBV6-4 and J is TRBJ1-1; no definite D call. The sequenced sample consisted of PBMCs. The CDR3 protein is CASSDSPFRGEAFF. The CDR3 nucleotides read TGTGCCAGCAGTGACTCTCCTTTTCGGGGTGAAGCTTTCTTT.